The clone carrying this T cell receptor beta chain has just a few counts. The data belong to a study of beta chain features in type 1 diabetes. Overall study context: All samples combined gave just under 110 million sorted cells for examination.

Trimming shortened V by 2 bases and J by 5 bases, and 18 bases separated the two germline ends. CDR3 length equals 16 residues. The germline CDR1 and CDR2 sequences are MGHDK and SYGVNS. The sequenced template was cDNA made from the entire isolated RNA. Some clones are missing from TCRdb's copy, which holds only in-frame ones; the method was immunoSEQ multiplex PCR. This sample has 350,000 to 450,000 clones; approximately 15% occur once, and the top ten carry 0.035% to 0.04%. This clonotype was sampled from a man aged 25-40 years in good health. Source material: naive CD4+ T cells from blood. The chain carries TRBV25-1 and TRBJ1-1; D possibly corresponds to TRBD1 (6 bases). In DNA, the CDR3 is TGTGCCAGCAGTGAAAGGGCAGGCAGGGGAGGAACTGAAGCTTTCTTT. Encoded protein: CASSERAGRGGTEAFF.